This is a list of T cell receptor beta chains from one sample in a study. Via MiXCR, TCRdb re-called the RT-PCR reads, giving one row per CDR3 protein. The repertoire includes about 700,000 distinct CDR3 sequences, over 12% of them detected once, and roughly 3.9% sits in the top ten. The sample was memory CD4+ T cells from blood. These receptors all come from a female donor in good health, serving as a healthy control. The CDR3 runs from the conserved cysteine through the conserved F or W. The order of the fields is D gene, V gene, clone size, J gene, CDR3 DNA, CDR3 protein. A D gene is named only where the DNA matches it firmly. For some rows the clone size is stated as once, few or many, or as a class when expanded; others skip it.

>.|TRBV9|.|TRBJ1-2
TGTGCCAGCAGCGTAGAATCGGACAGACCCAGTTCCCCTGGCTACACCTTC
CASSVESDRPSSPGYTF
>TRBD2|TRBV7-2|many|TRBJ2-2
TGTGCCAGCAGCTTAGTCGCGGGAGGAGGCAGCACCGGGGAGCTGTTTTTT
CASSLVAGGGSTGELFF
>TRBD1|TRBV6-1|few|TRBJ1-1
TGTGCCAGCAGTGAAGCGGGCCCGGGACAGACGAACACTGAAGCTTTCTTT
CASSEAGPGQTNTEAFF
>.|TRBV6-5|many|TRBJ1-3
TGTGCCAGCAGTTACTCGGGCGGGGTAGCTGGAAACACCATATATTTT
CASSYSGGVAGNTIYF
>TRBD1|TRBV7-2|few|TRBJ1-6
TGTGCCAGCAGCACCGGGACAGGGGGTTTTTCACCCCTCCACTTT
CASSTGTGGFSPLHF
>TRBD1|TRBV29-1|few|TRBJ2-2
TGCAGCGTCAAACAGGGGGCGGACGGGGAGCTGTTTTTT
CSVKQGADGELFF
>.|TRBV4-2|few|TRBJ2-1
TGTGCCAGCAGCCAAGATCTGGCCTCCCCCTACAATGAGCAGTTCTTC
CASSQDLASPYNEQFF
>.|TRBV11-2|.|TRBJ1-1
TGTGCCAGCAGCTTAGATTCTTGGGACACTGAAGCTTTCTTT
CASSLDSWDTEAFF
>TRBD1|TRBV28|.|TRBJ1-6
TGTGCCAGCAGTGGGAACAGGGGTTCTGCACCCCTCCACTTT
CASSGNRGSAPLHF
>.|TRBV19|.|TRBJ1-2
TGTGCCAGTAGTATAGACTCGGACACCTATGGCTACACCTTC
CASSIDSDTYGYTF
>.|TRBV7-9|few|TRBJ2-2
TGTGCCAGCAGCTTAGCTCAGGCCCGGAACACCGGGGAGCTGTTTTTT
CASSLAQARNTGELFF
>TRBD1|TRBV15|many|TRBJ2-7
TGTGCCACGACAGGGGACACCTACGAGCAGTACTTC
CATTGDTYEQYF
>TRBD2|TRBV7-2|many|TRBJ2-7
TGTGCCAGCAGCTTAGAGGCTAGCGGACGTTACGAGCAGTACTTC
CASSLEASGRYEQYF
>TRBD1|TRBV28|.|TRBJ2-7
TGTGCCAGCAGTTCCTCGGACAGGGGGCCACACGAGCAGTACTTC
CASSSSDRGPHEQYF
>.|TRBV7-2|.|TRBJ1-5
TGTGCCAGTTCGCCGGTTGCGGGCAATCAGCCCCAGCATTTT
CASSPVAGNQPQHF
>.|TRBV12-3/TRBV12-4|.|TRBJ1-1
TGTGCCAGCAGTCGCCCGGACAGCGCGTCTGAAGCTTTCTTT
CASSRPDSASEAFF
>.|TRBV10-3|.|TRBJ1-1
TGTGCCATCAGGACAGGAATCACTGAAGCTTTCTTT
CAIRTGITEAFF
>.|TRBV6-2/TRBV6-3|few|TRBJ1-1
TGTGCCAGCAGTTCGGCAGGGAGAGAGGGCACTGAAGCTTTCTTT
CASSSAGREGTEAFF
>.|TRBV7-3|many|TRBJ2-2
TGTGCCAGCAGCTTACAGTCAGGTCAGACCGCCGGGGAGCTGTTTTTT
CASSLQSGQTAGELFF
>TRBD1|TRBV6-6|.|TRBJ2-7
TGTGCCAGCAGTTCCTCCCCGGGACAGGGCCTCTACGAGCAGTACTTC
CASSSSPGQGLYEQYF
>TRBD2|TRBV20-1|many|TRBJ2-7
TGCAGTGCCCAAGACGATAGCGGGAGTGCCGGCTTCTACGAGCAGTACTTC
CSAQDDSGSAGFYEQYF
>TRBD2|TRBV3-1|few|TRBJ2-2
TGTGCCAGCAGCCATACTAGCGCCCCGGGGGAGCTGTTTTTT
CASSHTSAPGELFF
>.|TRBV30|few|TRBJ2-3
TGTGCCTGGAGTCCCGTGGGGAGCGGCCCCCAGTATTTT
CAWSPVGSGPQYF
>.|TRBV19|few|TRBJ2-3
TGTGCCAGTACGACCTTAGGAAGCACAGATACGCAGTATTTT
CASTTLGSTDTQYF
>.|TRBV24-1|.|TRBJ2-1
TGTGCCACCAGTGACCTTGGACTTAACAATGAGCAGTTCTTC
CATSDLGLNNEQFF
>TRBD2|TRBV5-5|few|TRBJ2-3
TGTGCCAGCAGCTCCCCTCTAGCGGGTTTTGCCACAGATACGCAGTATTTT
CASSSPLAGFATDTQYF
>.|TRBV29-1|.|TRBJ2-6
TGCAGCGTTCCCACGGTCCCAATCAACTCTGGGGCCAACGTCCTGACTTTC
CSVPTVPINSGANVLTF
>.|TRBV6-5|.|TRBJ1-5
TGTGCCAGCAAGGCAGGGGCCCCAGGGGCCCAGCATTTT
CASKAGAPGAQHF
>TRBD1|TRBV7-2|few|TRBJ2-1
TGTGCCAGCAGACAGGGGTCTGGGCATGAGCAGTTCTTC
CASRQGSGHEQFF
>TRBD2|TRBV20-1|.|TRBJ2-2
TGCAGTGCTAGCTCCCGGACTAGCACCTTTCTATTT
CSASSRTSTFLF
>TRBD2|TRBV5-6|.|TRBJ2-3
TGTGCCAGCAGCTGGGACTACGCAGATACGCAGTATTTT
CASSWDYADTQYF
>.|TRBV5-1|few|TRBJ1-2
TGCGCCAGCAGACCTACTAACTATGGCTACACCTTC
CASRPTNYGYTF
>.|TRBV10-3|few|TRBJ2-3
TGTGCCATCAGTGAGTCTTACTATACGAACACAGATACGCAGTATTTT
CAISESYYTNTDTQYF
>TRBD2|TRBV12-3/TRBV12-4|.|TRBJ2-5
TGTGCCAGCAGTCCGCAGACTAGCGGGGGGAGAGAGACCCAGTACTTC
CASSPQTSGGRETQYF
>.|TRBV7-2|few|TRBJ2-7
TGTGCCAGCAGCCAGGCTTCGGCCTTAGCCTACGAGCAGTACTTC
CASSQASALAYEQYF
>TRBD1|TRBV7-2|.|TRBJ1-5
TGTGCCAGCAGCTTAGCGGGGACAGGGGGCAGGCCCCAGCATTTT
CASSLAGTGGRPQHF
>.|TRBV5-1|few|TRBJ1-5
TGCGCCAGCAGCTTGGAGGGGGGTAACAATCAGCCCCAGCATTTT
CASSLEGGNNQPQHF
>TRBD1|TRBV11-2|few|TRBJ2-7
TGTGCCAGCAGCTACCGCCCGCCGGGACAGGGAGCTTACGAGCAGTACTTC
CASSYRPPGQGAYEQYF
>.|TRBV20-1|many|TRBJ1-2
TGCAGTGCTAGGCCAACAAAGTATGGCTACACCTTC
CSARPTKYGYTF
>.|TRBV6-2/TRBV6-3|.|TRBJ2-7
TGTGCCAGCAGTTATTACGGACGGACCTACGAGCAGTACTTC
CASSYYGRTYEQYF
>TRBD1|TRBV5-1|.|TRBJ1-2
TGCGCCAGCAGCTTGGAGGGACAGGGCTATGGCTACACCTTC
CASSLEGQGYGYTF
>.|TRBV20-1|few|TRBJ2-3
TGCAGTGCTACCCGCGTAAGGGGGATTGCTACAGATACGCAGTATTTT
CSATRVRGIATDTQYF
>.|TRBV6-1|many|TRBJ2-6
TGTGCCAGCAGTGAAGCGCCGTCGTCCTCTGGGGCCAACGTCCTGACTTTC
CASSEAPSSSGANVLTF
>.|TRBV6-2/TRBV6-3|.|TRBJ1-4
TGTGCCAGCAGCCAGATCTCTTGGGACGAAAAACTGTTTTTT
CASSQISWDEKLFF
>TRBD1|TRBV20-1|few|TRBJ1-2
TGCAGTGCTAGTGGGACAGCCTTTACTAACTATGGCTACACCTTC
CSASGTAFTNYGYTF
>TRBD2|TRBV24-1|.|TRBJ2-2
TGTGCCACCAGTGATCCCGGCGTGGCGGGAGATTCCACCGGGGAGCTGTTTTTT
CATSDPGVAGDSTGELFF
>TRBD2|TRBV6-6|.|TRBJ2-1
TGTGCCAGTGCGTCGCCTCGGACTAGCAGTGAGCAGTTCTTC
CASASPRTSSEQFF
>.|TRBV7-2|many|TRBJ2-7
TGTGCCAGCACCCGGGGGTACGAGCAGTACTTC
CASTRGYEQYF
>.|TRBV15|.|TRBJ1-5
TGTGCCACCAGCCGATCTGTCTTAGGGAGAGTTAACGAAGGCAATCAGCCCCAGCATTTT
CATSRSVLGRVNEGNQPQHF
>.|TRBV4-1|many|TRBJ2-7
TGCGCCAGCAGCCAAACCCCTCTAGGGTCGGGAGAGCAGTACTTC
CASSQTPLGSGEQYF